This entry lists 22 T cell receptor beta chains sequenced from one sample in a study of blood T cell repertoires in COVID-19 (dated by TCRdb to the early 2020s). The library was generated by the immunoSEQ multiplex PCR assay. TCRdb retrieved this table from immuneACCESS and kept in-frame rearrangements only. Not all clones are present; in checked studies, unresolved V genes account for under half, and no reason is known for the remainder. This sample has about 35,000 clones in its table, and approximately 78% of those were observed once. 40% to 50% of the sample is taken by the ten largest. The specimen sequenced was peripheral blood. The origin of the receptors is a man older than 75 with active or convalescent COVID-19.

In this sample, this clone turned up once. This rearrangement joins TRBV11-2 to TRBJ2-1; 9 bases are a match to TRBD2. Germline assignment: CDR1 SGHAT and CDR2 FQNNGV. The trim removed 0 bases at V and 7 bases at J, leaving 4 bases unmatched. The length of the CDR3 is 15 residues. CDR3: CASSLDSGSSNEQFF. The CDR3 DNA reads as TGTGCCAGCAGCTTAGATAGCGGGAGTTCAAATGAGCAGTTCTTC.

CDR3 sequence reads: CASSAQLNTEAFF. Here the CDR3 DNA reads TGTGCCAGCAGTGCACAACTGAACACTGAAGCTTTCTTT. V gene TRBV27 combines with J gene TRBJ1-1; D is ambiguous. Germline V lookup: CDR1 MNHEY, CDR2 SMNVEV (reference sequence). V lost 5 bases to trimming and J lost 0 bases, with 7 bases between them. The CDR3 has 13 residues.

The count of this clone is one. This chain links TRBV2 with TRBJ2-7, with 8 bases matching TRBD1. This CDR3 contains 14 residues. Per the germline V gene, CDR1 is SNHLY and CDR2 is FYNNEI. V was pared by 6 bases and J by 3 bases, with 7 bases of the junction left unmatched. The CDR3 protein is CASSRTDRGYEQYF. DNA for the CDR3: TGTGCCAGCAGCCGGACCGACAGGGGCTACGAGCAGTACTTC.

With respect to this clone: At one of its ends the junction is not consistent with the germline gene, which may arise from a read error. The V call is TRBV9, the J call TRBJ1-2; 9 nucleotides line up with TRBD1. The CDR3 extends over 14 amino acids. The germline V gene encodes CDR1 SGDLS and CDR2 YYNGEE. This CDR3 reads CASSVGTGNYGYTF. The CDR3 coding sequence is TGTGCCAGCAGTGTAGGGACAGGGAACTATGGCTACACCTTC.

The CDR3 is CASSYSRVTNTEAFF. The DNA of the CDR3 is TGTGCCAGCAGTTACTCGAGGGTAACGAACACTGAAGCTTTCTTT. J is TRBJ1-1 and V is TRBV6-5; unclear D gene. V was pared by 0 bases and J by 1 base, with 9 bases between. The germline V gene encodes CDR1 MNHEY and CDR2 SVGAGI. The CDR3 is 15 residues long.

This clone was recorded at least ten times. This sequence joins TRBV6-5 and TRBJ2-3, with 11 bases matching TRBD2. With 6 bases clipped from V and 5 bases from J, the junction kept 7 bases outside the gene matches. Germline CDR1 MNHEY, CDR2 SVGAGI. The CDR3 is 15 amino acids. CDR3 DNA sequence: TGTGCCAGCAGCCTACTAGCGGGAGATCAAGATACGCAGTATTTT. The encoded protein is CASSLLAGDQDTQYF.

The CDR3 here is CASSLGQGVHNEQFF. DNA for the CDR3: TGTGCCAGCAGTCTGGGACAGGGGGTCCACAATGAGCAGTTCTTC. The chain carries TRBV27 and TRBJ2-1; 11 positions match TRBD1. Trimming took 5 bases from V and 5 from J; bases not matched to a gene: 5. Germline loops: CDR1 MNHEY, CDR2 SMNVEV (reference sequence). This CDR3 region has 15 residues.

For the CDR3, the DNA is TGCGCCAGCAGTGACCTGACACCTAACACTGAAGCTTTCTTT. Amino acid sequence: CASSDLTPNTEAFF. The gene calls are TRBV10-2 and TRBJ1-1; unclear D gene. From germline, CDR1 is WSHSY and CDR2 SAAADI. The ends were cut back, 3 bases at V and 2 bases at J, with 10 bases in the middle. This CDR3 spans 14 amino acids.

The chain is built from TRBV4-3 and TRBJ1-1; the D gene is possibly TRBD1 (6 bases). Trimming took 1 base from V and 4 from J, leaving 13 bases between them. The V gene's germline CDR1 is LGHNA and CDR2 YSLEER. The CDR3 sequence is 15 residues long. The CDR3 DNA follows: TGCGCCAGCAGCCAAGGGACAGTGTCATTCACTGAAGCTTTCTTT. As protein: CASSQGTVSFTEAFF.

This clone occurred a few times. The chain carries TRBV29-1 and TRBJ2-1; 7 nucleotides agree with TRBD2. From germline, CDR1 is SQVTM and CDR2 ANQGSEA. This CDR3 is 12 amino acids long. V was pared by 4 bases and J by 8 bases, with 5 bases of the junction left unmatched. The CDR3 reads CSVVPTSYEQFF. DNA of the CDR3: TGCAGCGTTGTCCCGACTAGCTATGAGCAGTTCTTC.

The chain links TRBV4-1 to TRBJ1-6; no definite D call. Trimming took off 0 bases at V and 10 bases at J, with 13 bases between the two ends. There are 15 residues in the CDR3. Germline assignment: CDR1 MGHRA and CDR2 YSYEKL. CDR3 DNA sequence: TGCGCCAGCAGCCAAGATCTGGGCAGGTTCTCACCCCTCCACTTT. It is translated as CASSQDLGRFSPLHF.

Only a few counts were recorded for this clone. The chain combines TRBV6-6 with TRBJ2-2; D is undetermined. Deletions cut 2 bases from V and 3 bases from J, with 4 bases between. The CDR3 totals 13 residues. Per the germline V gene, CDR1 is MNHNY and CDR2 is SVGAGI (reference sequence). The CDR3 DNA reads TGTGCCAGCAGTTACCTCGACACCGGGGAGCTGTTTTTT. As protein: CASSYLDTGELFF.

V gene TRBV6-1 combines with J gene TRBJ2-2; D is undetermined. V was cut by 1 base and J by 1 base, with 4 bases left in between. The CDR3 is made up of 14 amino acids. The germline V gene has CDR1 MNHNS and CDR2 SASEGT. This CDR3 is CASSEGQNTGELFF. The CDR3 region has the DNA TGTGCCAGCAGTGAAGGGCAGAACACCGGGGAGCTGTTTTTT.

J is TRBJ2-4 and V is TRBV19; TRBD1 aligns across 11 bases. CDR3 length: 15 amino acids. V lost 5 bases, J lost 10 bases, and 10 bases stayed unmatched. The germline V gene encodes CDR1 LNHDA and CDR2 SQIVND (reference sequence). The DNA of the CDR3 is TGTGCCAGTAGTGGACAGGGGGCCCGTATGTTGATTCAGTACTTC. It yields the protein CASSGQGARMLIQYF.

The chain links TRBV5-1 to TRBJ1-4; D possibly corresponds to TRBD1 (6 bases). CDR1 SGHRS and CDR2 YFSETQ come from the germline V gene. Trimming shortened V by 4 bases and J by 4 bases, and 14 bases separated the two germline ends. The length of the CDR3 is 15 residues. CDR3 DNA sequence: TGCGCCAGCAGCCCCAGGGGAGGGCTTAATGAAAAACTGTTTTTT. Its protein is CASSPRGGLNEKLFF.

The chain uses TRBV5-1 and TRBJ2-7; D uncertain. The germline V gene has CDR1 SGHRS and CDR2 YFSETQ. CDR3 size: 13 residues. V lost 1 base to trimming and J lost 3 bases, with 8 bases between them. As DNA, the CDR3 is TGCGCCAGCAGCTTGACAGCAGGCTACGAGCAGTACTTC. It yields the protein CASSLTAGYEQYF.

The chain joins TRBV19 to TRBJ2-1; 12 bases are shared with TRBD2. The length of the CDR3 is 15 residues. The J segment lost 4 bases and the V segment lost 7 bases, leaving 5 bases of the junction unmatched. The germline CDR1 and CDR2 sequences are LNHDA and SQIVND (reference sequence). CDR3: CASKGGLAGYNEQFF. The CDR3 DNA follows: TGTGCCAGTAAAGGAGGACTAGCGGGGTACAATGAGCAGTTCTTC.

The chain has TRBV6-5 and TRBJ1-3, with 7 nucleotides matching TRBD1. Trimming cost V 8 bases and J 0 bases; bases outside gene matches: 7. CDR1 is MNHEY, CDR2 SVGAGI, per germline. The CDR3 contains 15 residues. CDR3 amino acids: CASAFRDSSGNTIYF. Here the CDR3 DNA reads TGTGCCAGCGCTTTCCGGGACAGCTCTGGAAACACCATATATTTT.

The chain joins TRBV10-2 to TRBJ1-6; 9 nucleotides agree with TRBD1. V lost 6 bases to trimming and J lost 7 bases; unmatched junction nucleotides: 10. This CDR3 region has 16 residues. Germline lookup yields CDR1 WSHSY and CDR2 SAAADI. This CDR3 reads CASRAKQGADNSPLHF. In DNA, the CDR3 is TGCGCCAGCAGAGCTAAACAGGGGGCGGACAATTCACCCCTCCACTTT.

The chain has TRBV19 and TRBJ1-2; 7 bases map to TRBD1. V shed 6 bases, J shed 8 bases, and the junction held 9 bases outside the gene matches. The CDR3 contains 13 residues. Per germline, CDR1 LNHDA and CDR2 SQIVND (reference sequence). The chain's CDR3 is CASSPGRGFGYTF. CDR3 in DNA: TGTGCCAGTAGCCCCGGCAGGGGGTTCGGCTACACCTTC. The variable domain in full, with the rest retrieved from reference TRBV19 and TRBJ1-2, is DGGITQSPKYLFRKEGQNVTLSCEQNLNHDAMYWYRQDPGQGLRLIYYSQIVNDFQKGDIAEGYSVSREKKESFPLTVTSAQKNPTAFYLCASSPGRGFGYTFGSGTRLTVV.

This sequence joins TRBV5-5 and TRBJ2-5; 9 bases are a match to TRBD2. CDR3 size: 17 residues. After removal of 2 bases from V and 1 base from J, the junction contained 9 bases not matched to a gene. Germline V gene lookup returns CDR1 SGHKS and CDR2 YYEKEE (reference sequence). The CDR3 sequence: CASSFGGGRGTQETQYF. As DNA, the CDR3 is TGTGCCAGCAGCTTTGGTGGCGGGAGGGGGACCCAAGAGACCCAGTACTTC.

In this sample, this clone turned up once. The rearrangement joins TRBV19 to TRBJ2-3; 10 bases are shared with TRBD2. With 5 bases clipped from V and 4 bases from J, the junction kept 18 bases outside the gene matches. This CDR3 has 19 amino acids. Germline CDR1 and CDR2: LNHDA and SQIVND (reference sequence). CDR3 nucleotides: TGTGCCAGTAGTGAACCGGGACTAGCGACACGGAGTGAGGCAGATACGCAGTATTTT. It codes for CASSEPGLATRSEADTQYF.